The source of this T cell receptor (beta chain) is a study of blood T cell repertoires in COVID-19. Study details: COVID-19 samples collected from the United States, Italy and Spain covered acute and convalescent phases. The analysed material was cDNA or gDNA that came from T cells, B-cell-depleted T cells, or PBMCs.

In the authors' workflow: Researchers report that nucleated cell counts were estimated from reference gene primer amplification. Produced via immunoSEQ multiplex PCR; TCRdb's table is partial and in-frame only. That table is the source of V, J and clone size, and D and trimming were worked out from the DNA. The sample shows 200,000 to 300,000 clones, over 80% of them seen only once. The CDR3 is made up of 18 amino acids. V trimming: 3 bases; J trimming: 2 bases; junction bases outside the gene matches: 13. Germline-derived CDR1 and CDR2 are LNHNV and YYDKDF (reference sequence). Sequencing was done on a sample of peripheral blood. This TCR derives from a woman in her fifties or sixties with active or convalescent COVID-19. This chain joins TRBV15 and TRBJ1-5; 7 bases are shared with TRBD1. CDR3 protein: CATSSVTGNWHRNQPQHF. The CDR3 DNA follows: TGTGCCACCAGCAGTGTGACAGGGAATTGGCATCGCAATCAGCCCCAGCATTTT.